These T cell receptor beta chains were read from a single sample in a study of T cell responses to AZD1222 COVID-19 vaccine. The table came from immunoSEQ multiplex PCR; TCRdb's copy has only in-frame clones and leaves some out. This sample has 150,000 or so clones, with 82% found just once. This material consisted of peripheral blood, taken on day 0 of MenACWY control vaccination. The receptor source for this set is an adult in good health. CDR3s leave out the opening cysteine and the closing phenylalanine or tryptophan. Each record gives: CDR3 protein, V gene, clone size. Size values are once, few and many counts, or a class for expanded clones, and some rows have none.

CDR3aa: ASSRQGKGEKLF
v_gene: TRBV6-5
abundance: -

CDR3aa: ASSQAEGTLLNIQY
v_gene: TRBV4-1
abundance: -

CDR3aa: ASSEKGLGKYTDTQY
v_gene: TRBV6-1
abundance: -

CDR3aa: ATRGTGTSEAF
v_gene: TRBV6-5
abundance: -

CDR3aa: ASSEDRARRLPQH
v_gene: TRBV6-1
abundance: -

CDR3aa: ASSEVTGAGYGYT
v_gene: TRBV6-1
abundance: -

CDR3aa: ASTRRDNENLF
v_gene: TRBV5-8
abundance: few

CDR3aa: ASSRGQGYTGELF
v_gene: TRBV7-9
abundance: few

CDR3aa: ASSWRSSGANVLT
v_gene: TRBV19
abundance: -

CDR3aa: ASSRSTGGGGYT
v_gene: TRBV6-5
abundance: -

CDR3aa: ASSFIPGTQY
v_gene: TRBV5-1
abundance: -

CDR3aa: ASRKGASGGNEQF
v_gene: TRBV6-5
abundance: -

CDR3aa: ASSSTGLAGSNTGELF
v_gene: TRBV18
abundance: few

CDR3aa: ASSLVRNDYGYT
v_gene: TRBV18
abundance: -

CDR3aa: ASSTSIGPSSGPLH
v_gene: TRBV19
abundance: few

CDR3aa: ASSPTSGGAGTQY
v_gene: TRBV6-5
abundance: few

CDR3aa: ASSDRFSGNTIY
v_gene: TRBV11-2
abundance: -

CDR3aa: ASRPPRGGNTTDTQY
v_gene: TRBV12-2
abundance: -

CDR3aa: ASSLGSRASPLH
v_gene: TRBV11-2
abundance: -

CDR3aa: ASSLGTSNQPQH
v_gene: TRBV28
abundance: -

CDR3aa: ASSQRGERRNTIY
v_gene: TRBV3-1/TRBV3-2
abundance: -

CDR3aa: ASSSPIPYGYT
v_gene: TRBV11-2
abundance: many

CDR3aa: ASSSGLGGENTEAF
v_gene: TRBV28
abundance: -

CDR3aa: AVWGGGAGNTIY
v_gene: TRBV6-5
abundance: -

CDR3aa: ASSQTGLAGGHEF
v_gene: TRBV5-1
abundance: -

CDR3aa: ASSNGQGWKETQY
v_gene: TRBV5-5
abundance: -

CDR3aa: ASSPPRSTYGYT
v_gene: TRBV18
abundance: -

CDR3aa: ASSPRVTSRSYNSPLH
v_gene: TRBV21-1
abundance: -

CDR3aa: ASRGGQNEQF
v_gene: TRBV12-3/TRBV12-4
abundance: -

CDR3aa: ASSSLAPSY
v_gene: TRBV28
abundance: -

CDR3aa: ASSFGDAYNSPLH
v_gene: TRBV28
abundance: -

CDR3aa: ASSGQGRVGELF
v_gene: TRBV9
abundance: -

CDR3aa: ASSEGGRGVY
v_gene: TRBV2
abundance: few

CDR3aa: ASFDGQSYNSPLH
v_gene: TRBV18
abundance: -

CDR3aa: ASSYRGVDGYT
v_gene: TRBV28
abundance: -

CDR3aa: ASSPRDVGSRKKLF
v_gene: TRBV18
abundance: -

CDR3aa: ASRETGGSMNTEAF
v_gene: TRBV2
abundance: -

CDR3aa: ASSPGSADTQY
v_gene: TRBV18
abundance: -

CDR3aa: ASSIEEGAEAF
v_gene: TRBV19
abundance: -

CDR3aa: ASSPTARERETQY
v_gene: TRBV11-1
abundance: -